This TCR beta chain was recorded in a study of blood T cell repertoires in COVID-19. The method was immunoSEQ multiplex PCR; TCRdb's version includes in-frame clones alone and lacks a portion of them. The data contain a few hundred thousand clones, under 90% of them singletons. Germline V gene sequence: CDR1 ENHRY, CDR2 SYGVKD. The CDR3 is made up of 17 amino acids. V lost 0 bases, J lost 0 bases, and 3 bases stayed unmatched. While infection was still active, Seattle patients were enrolled and then followed longitudinally. This chain links TRBV10-3 with TRBJ2-1; 9 bases match TRBD2. The sequencing input was peripheral blood. This TCR came from a woman in her thirties with COVID-19, enrolled during active disease. The CDR3 sequence: CAISESTSGPSYNEQFF. CDR3 sequence (DNA): TGTGCCATCAGTGAGTCTACTAGCGGGCCCTCCTACAATGAGCAGTTCTTC.